This T cell receptor beta chain originates from a study of neoadjuvant anti-PD-1 for oral cavity cancer. Study-level findings and limits: Higher pretreatment Treg/Th17 ratios tracked higher pretreatment blood clonality. Only three patients per response group were TCR-analyzed; validation needed.

The germline V gene encodes CDR1 MNHNS and CDR2 SASEGT. This CDR3 region has 11 residues. Trimming pared 5 bases from V and 5 bases from J, leaving 6 bases between. Points on this clone: Its antigen is not identified.

Most PBMC samples had roughly 0.5 ug input DNA in six replicates. TCRdb keeps only in-frame clones here, not all; method: immunoSEQ multiplex PCR. The table records approximately 35,000 clones, roughly 89% of them present only once. These newly diagnosed stage II-IVA oral cavity squamous cell carcinoma patients had no prior systemic or radiation treatment. The chain is built from TRBV6-1 and TRBJ1-2; D is unclear. The clonotype comes from a person aged 40 to 85 with oral cavity squamous cell carcinoma. The sequences come from PBMCs, collected before nivolumab (anti-PD-1) treatment. CDR3 sequence (DNA): TGTGCCAGCAGTCCTTCATATGGCTACACCTTC. As protein: CASSPSYGYTF.